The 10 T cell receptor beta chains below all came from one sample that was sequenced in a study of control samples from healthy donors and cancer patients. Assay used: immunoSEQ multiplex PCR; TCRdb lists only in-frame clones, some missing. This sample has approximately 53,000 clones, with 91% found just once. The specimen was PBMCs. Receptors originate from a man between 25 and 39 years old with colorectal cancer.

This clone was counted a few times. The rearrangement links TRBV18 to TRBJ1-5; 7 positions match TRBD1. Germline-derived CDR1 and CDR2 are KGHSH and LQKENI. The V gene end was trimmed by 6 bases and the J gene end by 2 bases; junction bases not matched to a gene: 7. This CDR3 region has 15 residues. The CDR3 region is CASSLTGSGNQPQHF. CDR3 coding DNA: TGTGCCAGCTCTCTGACAGGGAGCGGCAATCAGCCCCAGCATTTT.

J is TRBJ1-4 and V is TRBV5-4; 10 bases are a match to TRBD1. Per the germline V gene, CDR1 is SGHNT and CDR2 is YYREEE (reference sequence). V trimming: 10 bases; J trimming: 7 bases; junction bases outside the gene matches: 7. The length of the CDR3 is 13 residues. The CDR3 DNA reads TGTGCCTGGGGGGACAGGGGCGGTGAAAAACTGTTTTTT. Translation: CAWGDRGGEKLFF.

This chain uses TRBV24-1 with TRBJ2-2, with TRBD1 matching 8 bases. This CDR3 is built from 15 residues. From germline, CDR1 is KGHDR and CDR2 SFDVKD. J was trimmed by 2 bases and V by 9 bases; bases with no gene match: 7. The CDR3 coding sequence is TGTGCCACCGCAGGGGGCTGGGGAAACACCGGGGAGCTGTTTTTT. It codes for CATAGGWGNTGELFF.

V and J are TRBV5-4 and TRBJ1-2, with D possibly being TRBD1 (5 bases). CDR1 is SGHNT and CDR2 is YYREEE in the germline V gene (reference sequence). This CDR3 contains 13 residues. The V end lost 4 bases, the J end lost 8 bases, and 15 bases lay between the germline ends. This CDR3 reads CASSARTQGGYTF. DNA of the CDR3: TGTGCCAGCAGCGCAAGGACTCAGGGCGGCTACACCTTC.

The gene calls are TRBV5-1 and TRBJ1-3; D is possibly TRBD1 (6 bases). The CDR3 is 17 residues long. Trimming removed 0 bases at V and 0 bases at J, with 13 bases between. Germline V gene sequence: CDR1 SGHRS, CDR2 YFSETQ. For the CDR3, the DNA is TGCGCCAGCAGCTTGGGTGAGGGGGTGAGCTCTGGAAACACCATATATTTT. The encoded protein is CASSLGEGVSSGNTIYF.

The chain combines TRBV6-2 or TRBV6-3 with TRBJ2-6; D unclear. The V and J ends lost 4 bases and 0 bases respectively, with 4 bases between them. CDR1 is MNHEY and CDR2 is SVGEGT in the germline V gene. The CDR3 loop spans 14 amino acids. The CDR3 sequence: CASSLPSGANVLTF. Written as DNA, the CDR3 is TGTGCCAGCAGTTTACCCTCTGGGGCCAACGTCCTGACTTTC.

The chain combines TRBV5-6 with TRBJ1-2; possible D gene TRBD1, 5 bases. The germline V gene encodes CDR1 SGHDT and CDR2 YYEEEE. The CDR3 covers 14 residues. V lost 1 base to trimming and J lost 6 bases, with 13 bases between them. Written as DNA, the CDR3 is TGTGCCAGCAGCTTGCAAGACAGTGCGCATGGCTACACCTTC. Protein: CASSLQDSAHGYTF.

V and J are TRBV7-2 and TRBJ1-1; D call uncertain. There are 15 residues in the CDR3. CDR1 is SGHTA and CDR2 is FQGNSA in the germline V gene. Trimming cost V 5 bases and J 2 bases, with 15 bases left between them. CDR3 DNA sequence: TGTGCCAGCAGCCCCGGGCCATACAGCAACACTGAAGCTTTCTTT. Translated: CASSPGPYSNTEAFF.

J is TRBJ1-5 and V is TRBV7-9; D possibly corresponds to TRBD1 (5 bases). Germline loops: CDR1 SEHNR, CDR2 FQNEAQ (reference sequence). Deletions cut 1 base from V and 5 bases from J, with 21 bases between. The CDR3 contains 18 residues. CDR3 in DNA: TGTGCCAGCAGCTTAGGTGAAGCCCTTGGCTGGGGGGATCAGCCCCAGCATTTT. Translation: CASSLGEALGWGDQPQHF.

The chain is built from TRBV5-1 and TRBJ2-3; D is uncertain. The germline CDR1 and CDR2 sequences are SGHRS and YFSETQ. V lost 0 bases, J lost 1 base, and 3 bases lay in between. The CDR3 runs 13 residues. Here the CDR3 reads CASSLGGTDTQYF. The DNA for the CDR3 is TGCGCCAGCAGCTTGGGTGGCACAGATACGCAGTATTTT.